This T cell receptor (beta chain) comes out of a study of blood T cell repertoires in COVID-19. Produced via immunoSEQ multiplex PCR; TCRdb's table is partial and in-frame only. The table includes around 170,000 clones, approximately 84% detected once. Germline CDR1 is MGHRA and CDR2 is YSYEKL. Trimming took off 1 base at V and 7 bases at J, with 19 bases between the two ends. This CDR3 contains 16 residues. Symptom resolution, clearance, or two negative PCRs marked donors in Cohort 3 as recovered. The sequencing sample was made of PBMCs or T cells enriched from blood (not recorded which). This clonotype originated in a man aged 50-60 years who had recovered from COVID-19. This chain uses TRBV4-1 with TRBJ1-2; TRBD1 is a possible D gene (5 bases). The CDR3 loop is CASSQGGGRAWVGYTF. DNA of the CDR3: TGCGCCAGCAGCCAAGGGGGCGGCAGGGCGTGGGTTGGCTACACCTTC.